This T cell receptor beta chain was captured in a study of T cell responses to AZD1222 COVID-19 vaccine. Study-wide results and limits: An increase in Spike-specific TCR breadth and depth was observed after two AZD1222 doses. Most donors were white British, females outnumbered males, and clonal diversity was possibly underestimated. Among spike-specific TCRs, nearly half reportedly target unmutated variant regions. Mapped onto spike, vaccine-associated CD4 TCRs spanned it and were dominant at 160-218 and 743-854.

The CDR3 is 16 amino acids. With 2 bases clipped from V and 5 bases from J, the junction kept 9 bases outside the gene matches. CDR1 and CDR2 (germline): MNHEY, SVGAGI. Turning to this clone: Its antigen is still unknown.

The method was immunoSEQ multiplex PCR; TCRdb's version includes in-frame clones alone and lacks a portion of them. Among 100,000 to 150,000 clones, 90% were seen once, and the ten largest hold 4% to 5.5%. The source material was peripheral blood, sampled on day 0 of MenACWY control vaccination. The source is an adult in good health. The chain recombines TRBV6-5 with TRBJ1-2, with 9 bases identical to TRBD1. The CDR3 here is CASSYEQGASVYGYTF. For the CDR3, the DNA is TGTGCCAGCAGTTACGAACAGGGGGCGTCCGTATATGGCTACACCTTC.